This T cell receptor (beta chain) is drawn from a study of cytomegalovirus exposure and HLA in healthy donors. 13 Jbeta primers and 60 Vbeta primers were used for the PCR. The protocol was immunoSEQ multiplex PCR, while the TCRdb copy is restricted to in-frame clones and leaves out a portion. The table shows some 130,000 clones, with around 85% occurring only once. This CDR3 spans 13 amino acids. Germline loops: CDR1 MNHNS, CDR2 SASEGT. V dropped 5 bases and J dropped 0 bases, with 7 bases sitting between them. This chain joins TRBV6-1 and TRBJ1-2; D is uncertain. The sequence was obtained from a woman in her thirties in good health and CMV-seropositive. The sample consisted of PBMCs. CDR3 in amino acids: CASSLTANYGYTF. The CDR3 nucleotides read TGTGCCAGCAGTCTAACAGCTAACTATGGCTACACCTTC.